This T cell receptor (beta chain) was documented in a study of radiation and T cells in renal cell carcinoma. Stated time point: blood 4 weeks post-SBRT, at nephrectomy. The treatment here: 15 Gy SBRT to primary tumor, nephrectomy 4 weeks later. Germline CDR1 reads ENHRY; CDR2 reads SYGVKD. With V trimmed by 5 bases and J by 5 bases, 2 bases remained unmatched. This CDR3 contains 13 residues. Using immunoSEQ multiplex PCR, the repertoire was profiled, and TCRdb retains in-frame clones only, with some absent. The sample lists tens of thousands of clones, approximately 86% occurring once. The sequence was collected from a man aged 45 to 65 with renal cell carcinoma. The sample was blood, taken from a patient whose treatment included radiotherapy and nephrectomy. This chain joins TRBV10-3 and TRBJ2-2; 7 positions agree with TRBD1. Here the CDR3 reads CAISLQGTGELFF. CDR3 nucleotide sequence: TGTGCCATCAGTCTACAGGGGACCGGGGAGCTGTTTTTT.